These T cell receptor beta chains were read from a single sample in a study of OX40 agonist ivuxolimab in advanced cancers. The method was immunoSEQ multiplex PCR; TCRdb's version includes in-frame clones alone and lacks a portion of them. This sample yields 75,000 to 100,000 clones, of which roughly 91% are seen a single time; around 0.31% belongs to the top ten. Sample: CD4+ or CD8+ T cells sorted from blood, taken in a trial of the OX40 agonist ivuxolimab. The receptors shown here come from an adult with an advanced solid tumor such as melanoma, head and neck, liver or kidney cancer. Both conserved end residues are part of each CDR3. The D gene is left open where the match is weak. Only part of the rows carry a size: once, few, many, or a class if the clone is expanded.

>TRBV5-1|TRBD2|TRBJ2-7|NA
TGCGCCAGCAGCTTGGATCTAGCGGGAGTATGGGAGCAGTACTTC
CASSLDLAGVWEQYF
>TRBV5-4|TRBD2|TRBJ2-7|NA
TGTGCCAGCAGCTTGGCCGTGGTAGCGGGAGCCGCTTACGAGCAGTACTTC
CASSLAVVAGAAYEQYF
>TRBV6-1|NA|TRBJ1-5|few
TGTGCCAGCAGTGAAGTAGGACCCCAGCATTTT
CASSEVGPQHF
>TRBV19|NA|TRBJ2-7|few
TGTGCCAGTAGTTACGGACAGGAGCAGTACTTC
CASSYGQEQYF
>TRBV5-4|TRBD1|TRBJ2-6|NA
TGTGCCAGCAGACAGGGGGGATCCCCTGGGGCCAACGTCCTGACTTTC
CASRQGGSPGANVLTF
>TRBV7-2|NA|TRBJ2-3|once
TGTGCCAGCCGATTCGCGCCCGGCACGCAGTATTTT
CASRFAPGTQYF
>TRBV28|TRBD2|TRBJ2-3|NA
TGTGCCATCGGATTACTAGCGGGAGGCAAAAATACGCAGTATTTT
CAIGLLAGGKNTQYF
>TRBV7-2|NA|TRBJ1-1|NA
TGTGCCAGCAGCAAGGACATAAGGGCTTTCTTT
CASSKDIRAFF
>TRBV28|NA|TRBJ1-2|NA
TGTGCCAGCAGTTCCGGGACCGACTATGGCTACACCTTC
CASSSGTDYGYTF
>TRBV5-5|NA|TRBJ2-7|NA
TGTGCCAGCAGCCCACAGACAGCTGCCTACGAGCAGTACTTC
CASSPQTAAYEQYF
>TRBV5-8|TRBD2|TRBJ2-1|once
TGTGCCAGCAGCTTGGCTAGCGGGATGGCAAGTGAGCAGTTCTTC
CASSLASGMASEQFF
>TRBV6-6|NA|TRBJ1-2|NA
TGTGCCAGCACCGAACAGGCCAGCTCCTATGGCTACACCTTC
CASTEQASSYGYTF
>TRBV6-5|NA|TRBJ1-1|few
TGTGCCAGCAGCCCCGGGGTGACCAGTCGGGCTTTCTTT
CASSPGVTSRAFF
>TRBV13|TRBD1|TRBJ2-7|NA
TGTGCCAGCAGCTTAGTGAGGGACAGGGGTTACGAGCAGTACTTC
CASSLVRDRGYEQYF
>TRBV27|TRBD2|TRBJ2-3|NA
TGTGCCAGCAGTACAAAGGGACTAGTGGGAGATACGCAGTATTTT
CASSTKGLVGDTQYF
>TRBV4-1|NA|TRBJ2-2|few
TGCGCCAGCAGCCAAGTGGGGGACGGGGAGCTGTTTTTT
CASSQVGDGELFF
>TRBV5-8|NA|TRBJ2-4|NA
TGTGCCAGCAGATACCGGTTAGCCAAAAACATTCAGTACTTC
CASRYRLAKNIQYF
>TRBV2|NA|TRBJ2-2|NA
TGTGCCAGCACCCAGGGAAAGCTACACACCGGGGAGCTGTTTTTT
CASTQGKLHTGELFF
>TRBV7-2|NA|TRBJ1-1|NA
TGTGCCAGCAGCTTACAGGGAGGAGGAATGAACACTGAAGCTTTCTTT
CASSLQGGGMNTEAFF
>TRBV2|NA|TRBJ2-7|NA
TGTGCCAGCAGTAAGGGGGTTAGCTCCTACGAGCAGTACTTC
CASSKGVSSYEQYF
>TRBV10-3|NA|TRBJ2-3|few
TGTGCCATCAGTGAGTCGAAGATCACAGATACGCAGTATTTT
CAISESKITDTQYF
>TRBV4-1|TRBD2|TRBJ2-7|NA
TGCGCCAGCAGCCAAGAGGATAAGCGGGATTACGAGCAGTACTTC
CASSQEDKRDYEQYF
>TRBV5-4|TRBD1|TRBJ1-3|NA
TGTGCCAGCAGCTTGGCAGGGGGAGGAAACACCATATATTTT
CASSLAGGGNTIYF
>TRBV7-8|TRBD2|TRBJ2-7|NA
TGTGCCAGCAGCTTAGGGCTAGCGGCCTCCTACGAGCAGTACTTC
CASSLGLAASYEQYF
>TRBV5-8|NA|TRBJ1-1|NA
TGTGCCAGCAGGGAAGACAGGAACACTGAAGCTTTCTTT
CASREDRNTEAFF
>TRBV4-2|TRBD2|TRBJ2-2|NA
TGTGCCAGCAGCCAAGGAGGCATAGCGGGGAACACCGGGGAGCTGTTTTTT
CASSQGGIAGNTGELFF
>TRBV19|NA|TRBJ2-1|NA
TGTGCCAGTAGTGCCTCAGCGGAGACCTACAATGAGCAGTTCTTC
CASSASAETYNEQFF
>TRBV6-5|NA|TRBJ2-6|NA
TGTGCCAGCAGCCCCCTGGGGTCCGGGGCCAACGTCCTGACTTTC
CASSPLGSGANVLTF
>TRBV6-5|NA|TRBJ2-7|NA
TGTGCCAGCAGTTCCCCGAGCTCCTACGAGCAGTACTTC
CASSSPSSYEQYF
>TRBV7-2|NA|TRBJ2-7|NA
TGTGCCAGCAGCTTACAGGAGAGAGGCGAGCAGTACTTC
CASSLQERGEQYF
>TRBV20-1|NA|TRBJ1-1|NA
TGCAGTGCTAGGGCATGGGAAGAAGCTTTCTTT
CSARAWEEAFF
>TRBV30|NA|TRBJ2-2|NA
TGTGCCTGGAGTCAGGGGTACACCGGGGAGCTGTTTTTT
CAWSQGYTGELFF
>TRBV6-5|NA|TRBJ2-7|NA
TGTGCCAGCGGGGACTTCTCCTACGAGCAGTACTTC
CASGDFSYEQYF
>TRBV18|NA|TRBJ2-5|NA
TGTGCCAGCTCACTTGGGGAGGCCCAAGAGACCCAGTACTTC
CASSLGEAQETQYF
>TRBV7-6|NA|TRBJ2-5|NA
TGTGCCAGCAGCTTCCAGGGGGGGGGTCAGGAGACCCAGTACTTC
CASSFQGGGQETQYF
>TRBV19|TRBD1|TRBJ2-3|NA
TGTGCCAGTAGTATCCAGACAGGGAGCACAGATACGCAGTATTTT
CASSIQTGSTDTQYF
>TRBV27|NA|TRBJ2-1|NA
TGTGCCAGCAAGGGACGGGCGAGCTACAATGAGCAGTTCTTC
CASKGRASYNEQFF
>TRBV5-1|TRBD2|TRBJ2-2|NA
TGCGCCAGCAGCTTGGATGCTAGCGGGGCCACCGGGGAGCTGTTTTTT
CASSLDASGATGELFF
>TRBV15|NA|TRBJ1-1|NA
TGTGCCACCAGCAGAGTGACATTAACTGAAGCTTTCTTT
CATSRVTLTEAFF
>TRBV15|NA|TRBJ2-7|NA
TGTGCCACCAGCAGAGATCGCGCGGGCGACGAGCAGTACTTC
CATSRDRAGDEQYF
>TRBV6-5|NA|TRBJ2-7|NA
TGTGCCAGCAGTTACACCGGTAGGGGATCCTACGAGCAGTACTTC
CASSYTGRGSYEQYF
>TRBV4-2|NA|TRBJ1-4|once
TGTGCCAGCAGCCAAGATTACACCCGGGACACCAGTAATGAAAAACTGTTTTTT
CASSQDYTRDTSNEKLFF
>TRBV7-3|NA|TRBJ2-7|NA
TGTGCCAGCAGCTCGCACCTGGGCTCCTACGAGCAGTACTTC
CASSSHLGSYEQYF
>TRBV7-9|NA|TRBJ2-6|NA
TGTGCCAGCAGTGGGGGCTTCTCTGGGGCCAACGTCCTGACTTTC
CASSGGFSGANVLTF
>TRBV5-1|NA|TRBJ2-7|NA
TGCGCCAGCAGCGTAGGAGACCTCGGCTCCTACGAGCAGTACTTC
CASSVGDLGSYEQYF
>TRBV18|TRBD1|TRBJ1-1|NA
TGTGCCAGCTCACCCAGGGGGCAGGGCACTGAAGCTTTCTTT
CASSPRGQGTEAFF
>TRBV7-8|NA|TRBJ2-5|NA
TGTGCCAGCAGCTCCAGCCGGGGCGGAGAGACCCAGTACTTC
CASSSSRGGETQYF